A selection of T cell receptor beta chains follows, all from one sample in a study of T-cell memory formation after mild COVID-19. TCRdb analysed the 5' RACE reads with MiXCR anew, one entry per CDR3 protein. This table has about 250,000 distinct CDR3 sequences, approximately 15% appearing once. The sequencing input was PBMCs or a T cell subset sorted from them (not recorded which). These receptors all stem from an adult woman who had mild COVID-19 (a few samples of this study predate the infection). Cell type and time point are not known. The CDR3 runs from the conserved cysteine through the conserved F or W. A D gene is named only where the DNA matches it firmly. Clone size is given for some rows only: seen once, a few or many times, or a class if the clone is expanded.

J: TRBJ1-2
size: -
V: TRBV4-2
D: TRBD1
CDR3: CASSLEGQGYGGYTF
DNA: TGTGCCAGCAGCCTTGAGGGACAGGGGTATGGTGGCTACACCTTC

J: TRBJ2-2
size: -
V: TRBV5-1
D: -
CDR3: CASSPDSPGRGELFF
DNA: TGCGCCAGCAGCCCGGACAGCCCAGGGCGCGGGGAGCTGTTTTTT

J: TRBJ2-3
size: few
V: TRBV5-1
D: TRBD2
CDR3: CASSSASGTVLGDTQYF
DNA: TGCGCCAGCAGCTCTGCTAGCGGGACGGTTTTGGGAGATACGCAGTATTTT

J: TRBJ1-2
size: many
V: TRBV28
D: -
CDR3: CASSLASGAGYGYTF
DNA: TGTGCCAGCAGTTTAGCGTCAGGGGCCGGCTATGGCTACACCTTC

J: TRBJ2-1
size: few
V: TRBV10-3
D: -
CDR3: CAISINSYNEQFF
DNA: TGTGCCATCAGTATAAACTCCTACAATGAGCAGTTCTTC

J: TRBJ2-7
size: -
V: TRBV5-1
D: -
CDR3: CASSLVRGAYEQYF
DNA: TGCGCCAGCAGCTTGGTGCGGGGCGCCTACGAGCAGTACTTC

J: TRBJ2-5
size: -
V: TRBV6-2/TRBV6-3
D: TRBD2
CDR3: CASSTDGGSRGETQYF
DNA: TGTGCCAGCAGTACCGACGGCGGGAGTAGGGGAGAGACCCAGTACTTC

J: TRBJ2-1
size: few
V: TRBV7-9
D: -
CDR3: CASTHKRTLENEQFF
DNA: TGTGCCAGCACCCATAAGAGGACTCTAGAAAATGAGCAGTTCTTC

J: TRBJ1-4
size: few
V: TRBV12-3/TRBV12-4
D: -
CDR3: CASSSGEPSGEKLFF
DNA: TGTGCCAGCAGTTCGGGTGAGCCGTCTGGTGAAAAACTGTTTTTT

J: TRBJ2-2
size: -
V: TRBV4-1
D: -
CDR3: CASSHLSGGELFF
DNA: TGCGCCAGCAGCCATCTCTCCGGCGGGGAGCTGTTTTTT

J: TRBJ2-5
size: many
V: TRBV6-5
D: -
CDR3: CASSHQPQETQYF
DNA: TGTGCCAGCAGTCACCAACCACAAGAGACCCAGTACTTC

J: TRBJ2-7
size: -
V: TRBV21-1
D: -
CDR3: CASRRARLAYEQYF
DNA: TGTGCCAGCCGTCGAGCGCGACTAGCCTACGAGCAGTACTTC

J: TRBJ1-1
size: many
V: TRBV12-3/TRBV12-4
D: -
CDR3: CASKLDPTSREAFF
DNA: TGTGCCAGCAAACTGGACCCTACGAGCCGGGAAGCTTTCTTT

J: TRBJ1-1
size: few
V: TRBV29-1
D: -
CDR3: CSVDRAYRHTEAFF
DNA: TGCAGCGTTGATCGGGCCTACCGCCACACTGAAGCTTTCTTT

J: TRBJ2-2
size: -
V: TRBV7-9
D: TRBD2
CDR3: CASSPNWGTGGGNTGELFF
DNA: TGTGCCAGCAGCCCCAATTGGGGGACGGGAGGAGGAAACACCGGGGAGCTGTTTTTT

J: TRBJ1-2
size: few
V: TRBV4-3
D: TRBD1
CDR3: CASSPSRDRAWGYTF
DNA: TGCGCCAGCAGCCCGTCCCGGGACAGGGCATGGGGCTACACCTTC

J: TRBJ2-7
size: -
V: TRBV7-9
D: TRBD2
CDR3: CASSSGLAGHYEQYF
DNA: TGTGCCAGCAGCTCGGGACTAGCGGGTCACTACGAGCAGTACTTC

J: TRBJ2-4
size: few
V: TRBV5-1
D: TRBD1
CDR3: CASSLEGQGKNIQYF
DNA: TGCGCCAGCAGCTTGGAGGGACAGGGGAAAAACATTCAGTACTTC

J: TRBJ2-7
size: many
V: TRBV5-1
D: -
CDR3: CASSLGGDSYEQYF
DNA: TGCGCCAGCAGCTTGGGGGGAGACTCCTACGAGCAGTACTTC

J: TRBJ2-7
size: few
V: TRBV6-2/TRBV6-3
D: -
CDR3: CASSSHYEQHF
DNA: TGTGCCAGCAGTTCTCACTACGAGCAGCACTTC

J: TRBJ2-3
size: -
V: TRBV5-1
D: -
CDR3: CASSLDAGQYF
DNA: TGCGCCAGCAGCTTGGATGCGGGGCAGTATTTT

J: TRBJ1-1
size: -
V: TRBV18
D: TRBD1
CDR3: CASSPGQGGYTEAFF
DNA: TGTGCCAGCTCACCGGGACAGGGGGGATACACTGAAGCTTTCTTT

J: TRBJ1-2
size: -
V: TRBV3-1
D: TRBD1
CDR3: CASSRGQGRNYGYTF
DNA: TGTGCCAGCAGCCGCGGACAGGGGCGTAACTATGGCTACACCTTC

J: TRBJ1-1
size: -
V: TRBV6-1
D: -
CDR3: CASTVTGNTEAFF
DNA: TGTGCCAGCACCGTCACAGGGAACACTGAAGCTTTCTTT

J: TRBJ2-5
size: once
V: TRBV20-1
D: -
CDR3: CSVSAGRETQYF
DNA: TGCAGTGTGTCCGCGGGGAGAGAGACCCAGTACTTC

J: TRBJ2-3
size: few
V: TRBV20-1
D: -
CDR3: CSASTVYRARSTDTQYF
DNA: TGCAGTGCTTCAACTGTTTACCGGGCCCGAAGCACAGATACGCAGTATTTT

J: TRBJ2-3
size: many
V: TRBV7-3
D: TRBD2
CDR3: CASSPESGGAQYF
DNA: TGTGCCAGCAGCCCAGAGAGCGGGGGGGCGCAGTATTTT

J: TRBJ1-6
size: few
V: TRBV12-3/TRBV12-4
D: -
CDR3: CASSLGAVNSPLHF
DNA: TGTGCCAGCAGTTTAGGGGCAGTTAATTCACCCCTCCACTTT

J: TRBJ2-6
size: -
V: TRBV29-1
D: TRBD1
CDR3: CSVGQGSGANVLTF
DNA: TGCAGCGTCGGACAGGGGTCTGGGGCCAACGTCCTGACTTTC